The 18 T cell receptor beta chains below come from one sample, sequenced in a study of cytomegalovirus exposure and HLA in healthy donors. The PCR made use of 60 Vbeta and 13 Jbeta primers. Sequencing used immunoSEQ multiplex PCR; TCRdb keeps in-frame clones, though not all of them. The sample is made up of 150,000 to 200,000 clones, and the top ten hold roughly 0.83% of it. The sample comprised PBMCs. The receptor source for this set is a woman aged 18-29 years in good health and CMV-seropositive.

The CDR3 protein is CASSLTGPFNYGYTF. Here the CDR3 DNA reads TGTGCCAGCAGTTTAACAGGTCCCTTTAACTATGGCTACACCTTC. The J gene is TRBJ1-2, the V gene TRBV28, with D perhaps TRBD1 (5 bases). The V gene lost 2 bases and the J gene lost 1 base, with 11 bases spanning the gap. Germline V gene sequence: CDR1 MDHEN, CDR2 SYDVKM. The CDR3 is 15 residues long.

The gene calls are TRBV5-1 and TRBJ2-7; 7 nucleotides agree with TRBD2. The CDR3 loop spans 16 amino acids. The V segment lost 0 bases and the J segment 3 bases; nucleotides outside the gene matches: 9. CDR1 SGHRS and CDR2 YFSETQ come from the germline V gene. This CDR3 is CASSLAMGGDFYEQYF. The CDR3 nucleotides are TGCGCCAGCAGCTTGGCCATGGGGGGGGATTTCTACGAGCAGTACTTC.

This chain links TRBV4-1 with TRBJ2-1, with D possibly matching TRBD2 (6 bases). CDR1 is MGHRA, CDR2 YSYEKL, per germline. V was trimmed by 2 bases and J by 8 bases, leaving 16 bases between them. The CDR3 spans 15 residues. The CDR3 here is CASSQQPGDADEQFF. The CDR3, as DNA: TGCGCCAGCAGCCAACAGCCGGGAGATGCGGATGAGCAGTTCTTC.

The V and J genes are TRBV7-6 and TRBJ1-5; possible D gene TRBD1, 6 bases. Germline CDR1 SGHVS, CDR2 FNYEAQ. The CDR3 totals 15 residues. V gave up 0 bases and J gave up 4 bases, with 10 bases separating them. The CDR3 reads CASSLAGGGNQPQHF. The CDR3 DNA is TGTGCCAGCAGCTTAGCAGGGGGTGGAAATCAGCCCCAGCATTTT.

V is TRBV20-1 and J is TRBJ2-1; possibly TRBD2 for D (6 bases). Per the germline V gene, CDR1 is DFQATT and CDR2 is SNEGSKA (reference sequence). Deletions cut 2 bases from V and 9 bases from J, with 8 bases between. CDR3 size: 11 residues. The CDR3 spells CSARTSTEQFF. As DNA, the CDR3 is TGCAGTGCTAGAACTAGCACTGAGCAGTTCTTC.

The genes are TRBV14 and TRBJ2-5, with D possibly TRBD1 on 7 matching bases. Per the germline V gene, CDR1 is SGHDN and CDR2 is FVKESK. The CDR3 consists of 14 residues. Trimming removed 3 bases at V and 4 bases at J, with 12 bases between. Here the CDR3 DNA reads TGTGCCAGCAGCCAGAGCAGGGGGGCAGAGACCCAGTACTTC. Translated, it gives CASSQSRGAETQYF.

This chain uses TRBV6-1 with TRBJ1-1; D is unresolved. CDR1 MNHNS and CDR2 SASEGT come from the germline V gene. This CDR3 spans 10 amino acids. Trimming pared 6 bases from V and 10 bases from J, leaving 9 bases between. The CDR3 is CASRSTSAFF. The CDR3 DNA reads TGTGCCAGCAGGAGTACTTCAGCTTTCTTT.

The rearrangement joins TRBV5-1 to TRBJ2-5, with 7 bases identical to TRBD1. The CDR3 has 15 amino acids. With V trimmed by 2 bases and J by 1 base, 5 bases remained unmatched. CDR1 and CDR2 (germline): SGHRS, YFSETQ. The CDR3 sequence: CASSFAGTVQETQYF. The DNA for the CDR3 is TGCGCCAGCAGCTTCGCCGGGACAGTCCAAGAGACCCAGTACTTC.

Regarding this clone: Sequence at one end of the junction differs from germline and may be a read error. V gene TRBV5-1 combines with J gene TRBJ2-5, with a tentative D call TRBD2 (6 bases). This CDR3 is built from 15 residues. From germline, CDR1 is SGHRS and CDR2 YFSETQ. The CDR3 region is CANSLAAGFRETQYF. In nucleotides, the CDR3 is TGCGCCAACAGCTTGGCGGCGGGGTTTCGGGAGACCCAGTACTTC. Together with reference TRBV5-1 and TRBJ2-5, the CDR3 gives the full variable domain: KAGVTQTPRYLIKTRGQQVTLSCSPISGHRSVSWYQQTPGQGLQFLFEYFSETQRNKGNFPGRFSGRQFSNSRSEMNVSTLELGDSALYLCANSLAAGFRETQYFGPGTRLLVL.

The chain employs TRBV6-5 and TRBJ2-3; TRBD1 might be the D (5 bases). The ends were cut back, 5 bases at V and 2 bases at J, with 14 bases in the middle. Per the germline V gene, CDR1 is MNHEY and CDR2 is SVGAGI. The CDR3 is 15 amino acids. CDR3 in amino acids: CASSGSFRVTDTQYF. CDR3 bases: TGTGCCAGCAGTGGAAGTTTCAGGGTCACAGATACGCAGTATTTT.

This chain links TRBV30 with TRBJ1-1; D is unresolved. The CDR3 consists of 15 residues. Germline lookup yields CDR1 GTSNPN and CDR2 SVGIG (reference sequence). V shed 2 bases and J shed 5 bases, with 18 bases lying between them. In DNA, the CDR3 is TGTGCCTGGAGTCCCCTGGGCCCCATTCGGACTGAAGCTTTCTTT. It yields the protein CAWSPLGPIRTEAFF. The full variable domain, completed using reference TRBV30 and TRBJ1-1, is SQTIHQWPATLVQPVGSPLSLECTVEGTSNPNLYWYRQAAGRGLQLLFYSVGIGQISSEVPQNLSASRPQDRQFILSSKKLLLSDSGFYLCAWSPLGPIRTEAFFGQGTRLTVV.

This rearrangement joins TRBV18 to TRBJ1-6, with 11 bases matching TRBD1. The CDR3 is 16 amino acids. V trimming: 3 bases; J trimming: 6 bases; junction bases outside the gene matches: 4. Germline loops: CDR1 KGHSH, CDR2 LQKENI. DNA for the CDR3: TGTGCCAGCTCACCCGGACAGGGGGCCGGTAATTCACCCCTCCACTTT. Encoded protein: CASSPGQGAGNSPLHF. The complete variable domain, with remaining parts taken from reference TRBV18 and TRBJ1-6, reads NAGVMQNPRHLVRRRGQEARLRCSPMKGHSHVYWYRQLPEEGLKFMVYLQKENIIDESGMPKERFSAEFPKEGPSILRIQQVVRGDSAAYFCASSPGQGAGNSPLHFGNGTRLTVT.

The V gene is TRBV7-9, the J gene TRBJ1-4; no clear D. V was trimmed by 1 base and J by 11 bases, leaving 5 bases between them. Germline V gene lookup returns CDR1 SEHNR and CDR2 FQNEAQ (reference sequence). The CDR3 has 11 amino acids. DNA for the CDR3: TGTGCCAGCAGCTTAGAAACTAAACTGTTTTTT. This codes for CASSLETKLFF.

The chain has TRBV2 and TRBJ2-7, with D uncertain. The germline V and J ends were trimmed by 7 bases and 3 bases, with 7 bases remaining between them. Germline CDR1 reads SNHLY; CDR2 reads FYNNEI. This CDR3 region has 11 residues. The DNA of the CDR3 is TGTGCCAGCACGGCGGACTACGAGCAGTACTTC. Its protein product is CASTADYEQYF.

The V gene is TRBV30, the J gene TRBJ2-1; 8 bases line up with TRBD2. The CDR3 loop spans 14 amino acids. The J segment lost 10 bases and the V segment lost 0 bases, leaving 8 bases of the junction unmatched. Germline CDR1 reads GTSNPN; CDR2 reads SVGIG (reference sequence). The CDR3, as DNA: TGTGCCTGGAGTGTAGGGACTAGTTCGGTGGAGCAGTTCTTC. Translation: CAWSVGTSSVEQFF. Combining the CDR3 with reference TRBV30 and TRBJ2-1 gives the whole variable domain SQTIHQWPATLVQPVGSPLSLECTVEGTSNPNLYWYRQAAGRGLQLLFYSVGIGQISSEVPQNLSASRPQDRQFILSSKKLLLSDSGFYLCAWSVGTSSVEQFFGPGTRLTVL.

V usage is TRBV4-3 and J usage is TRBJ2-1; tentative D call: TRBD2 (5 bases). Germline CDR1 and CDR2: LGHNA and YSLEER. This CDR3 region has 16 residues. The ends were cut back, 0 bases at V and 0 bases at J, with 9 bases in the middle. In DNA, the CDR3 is TGCGCCAGCAGCCAAGAAGGAGGAGTCTCCTACAATGAGCAGTTCTTC. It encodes CASSQEGGVSYNEQFF.

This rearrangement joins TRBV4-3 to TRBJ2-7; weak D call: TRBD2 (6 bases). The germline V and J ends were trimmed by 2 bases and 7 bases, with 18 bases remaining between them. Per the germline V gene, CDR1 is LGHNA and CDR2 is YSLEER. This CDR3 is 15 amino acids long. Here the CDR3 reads CASSQKGSGRREQYF. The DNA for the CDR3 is TGCGCCAGCAGCCAAAAAGGGTCCGGGAGAAGGGAGCAGTACTTC.

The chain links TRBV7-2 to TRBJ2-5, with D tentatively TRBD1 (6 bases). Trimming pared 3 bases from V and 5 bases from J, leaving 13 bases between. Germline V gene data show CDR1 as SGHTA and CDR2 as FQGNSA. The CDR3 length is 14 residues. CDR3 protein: CASSFDRFQETQYF. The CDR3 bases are TGTGCCAGCAGCTTCGACAGGTTTCAGGAGACCCAGTACTTC.